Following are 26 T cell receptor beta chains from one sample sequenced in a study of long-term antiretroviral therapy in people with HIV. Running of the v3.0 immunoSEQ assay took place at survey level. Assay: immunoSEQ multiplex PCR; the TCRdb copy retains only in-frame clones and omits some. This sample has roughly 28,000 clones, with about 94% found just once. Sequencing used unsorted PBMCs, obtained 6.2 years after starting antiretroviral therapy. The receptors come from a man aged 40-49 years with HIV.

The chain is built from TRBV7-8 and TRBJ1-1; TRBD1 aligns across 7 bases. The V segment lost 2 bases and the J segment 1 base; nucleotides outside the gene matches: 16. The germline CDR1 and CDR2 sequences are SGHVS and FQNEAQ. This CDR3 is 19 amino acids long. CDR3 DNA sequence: TGTGCCAGCAGCTTACAGCAGGGGGGGTTTCGTATGAAGAACACTGAAGCTTTCTTT. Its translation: CASSLQQGGFRMKNTEAFF.

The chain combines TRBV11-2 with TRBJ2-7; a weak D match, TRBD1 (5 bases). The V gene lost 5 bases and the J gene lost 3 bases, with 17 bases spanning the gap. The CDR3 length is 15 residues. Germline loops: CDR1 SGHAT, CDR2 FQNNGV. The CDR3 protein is CASSTGGPNVYEQYF. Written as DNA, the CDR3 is TGTGCCAGCAGCACAGGCGGACCCAACGTCTACGAGCAGTACTTC. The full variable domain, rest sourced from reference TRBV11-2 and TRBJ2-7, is EAGVAQSPRYKIIEKRQSVAFWCNPISGHATLYWYQQILGQGPKLLIQFQNNGVVDDSQLPKDRFSAERLKGVDSTLKIQPAKLEDSAVYLCASSTGGPNVYEQYFGPGTRLTVT.

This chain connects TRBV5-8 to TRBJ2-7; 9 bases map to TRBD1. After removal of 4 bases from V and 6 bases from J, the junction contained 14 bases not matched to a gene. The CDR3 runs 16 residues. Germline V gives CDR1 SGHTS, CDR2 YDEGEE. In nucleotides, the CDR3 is TGTGCCAGCAGCCGCGGTGGGGACAGGGTGTTGGTCGAGCAGTACTTC. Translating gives CASSRGGDRVLVEQYF.

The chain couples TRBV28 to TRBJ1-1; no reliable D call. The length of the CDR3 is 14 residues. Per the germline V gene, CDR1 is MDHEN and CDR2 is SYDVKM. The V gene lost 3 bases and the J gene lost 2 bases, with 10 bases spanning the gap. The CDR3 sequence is CASSFLQANTEAFF. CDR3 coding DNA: TGTGCCAGCAGTTTCTTGCAGGCCAACACTGAAGCTTTCTTT.

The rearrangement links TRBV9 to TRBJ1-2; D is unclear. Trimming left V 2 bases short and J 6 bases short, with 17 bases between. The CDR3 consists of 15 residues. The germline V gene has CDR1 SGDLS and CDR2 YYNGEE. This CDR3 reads CASSVPDNKQDGYTF. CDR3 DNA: TGTGCCAGCAGCGTCCCGGATAACAAGCAGGATGGCTACACCTTC.

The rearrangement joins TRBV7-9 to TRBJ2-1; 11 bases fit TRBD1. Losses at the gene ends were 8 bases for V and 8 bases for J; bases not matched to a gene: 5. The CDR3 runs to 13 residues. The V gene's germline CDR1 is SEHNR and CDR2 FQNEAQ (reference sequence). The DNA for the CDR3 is TGTGCCAGCCCGGGACAGGGGGTCTATGAGCAGTTCTTC. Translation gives CASPGQGVYEQFF.

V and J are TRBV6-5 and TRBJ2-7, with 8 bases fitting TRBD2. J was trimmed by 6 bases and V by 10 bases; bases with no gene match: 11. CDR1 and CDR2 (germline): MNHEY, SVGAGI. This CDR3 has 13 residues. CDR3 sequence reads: CAIKPGLGAEQYF. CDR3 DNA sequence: TGTGCCATCAAGCCGGGACTAGGCGCCGAGCAGTACTTC.

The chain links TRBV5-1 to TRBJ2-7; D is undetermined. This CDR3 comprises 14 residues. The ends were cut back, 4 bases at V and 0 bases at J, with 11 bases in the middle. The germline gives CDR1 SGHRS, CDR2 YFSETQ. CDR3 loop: CASSVLGVSYEQYF. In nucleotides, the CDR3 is TGCGCCAGCAGCGTGCTTGGGGTCTCCTACGAGCAGTACTTC. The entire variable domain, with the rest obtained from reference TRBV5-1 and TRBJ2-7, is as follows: KAGVTQTPRYLIKTRGQQVTLSCSPISGHRSVSWYQQTPGQGLQFLFEYFSETQRNKGNFPGRFSGRQFSNSRSEMNVSTLELGDSALYLCASSVLGVSYEQYFGPGTRLTVT.

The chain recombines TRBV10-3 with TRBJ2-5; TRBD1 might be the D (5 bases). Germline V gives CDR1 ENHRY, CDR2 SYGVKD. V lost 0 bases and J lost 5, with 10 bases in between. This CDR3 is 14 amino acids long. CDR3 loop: CAISESTVGETQYF. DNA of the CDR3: TGTGCCATCAGTGAGTCGACAGTGGGGGAGACCCAGTACTTC.

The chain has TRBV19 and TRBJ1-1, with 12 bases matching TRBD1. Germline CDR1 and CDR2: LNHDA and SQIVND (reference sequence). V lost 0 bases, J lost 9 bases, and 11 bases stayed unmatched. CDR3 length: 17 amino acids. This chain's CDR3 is CASSIETGQGAPVQAFF. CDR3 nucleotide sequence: TGTGCCAGTAGTATAGAAACGGGACAGGGGGCCCCAGTTCAAGCTTTCTTT.

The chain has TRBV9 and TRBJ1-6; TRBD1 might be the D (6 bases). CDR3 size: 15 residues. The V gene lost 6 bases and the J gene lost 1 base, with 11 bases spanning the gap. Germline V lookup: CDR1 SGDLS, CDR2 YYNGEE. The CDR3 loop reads CASNQQGSYNSPLHF. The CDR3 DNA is TGTGCCAGCAATCAACAGGGTTCCTATAATTCACCCCTCCACTTT.

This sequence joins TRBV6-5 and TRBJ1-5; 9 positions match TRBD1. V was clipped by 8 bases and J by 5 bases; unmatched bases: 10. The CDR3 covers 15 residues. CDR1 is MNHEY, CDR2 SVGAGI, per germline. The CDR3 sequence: CASGRTDRGDQPQHF. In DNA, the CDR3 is TGTGCCAGCGGGCGAACGGACAGGGGCGATCAGCCCCAGCATTTT.

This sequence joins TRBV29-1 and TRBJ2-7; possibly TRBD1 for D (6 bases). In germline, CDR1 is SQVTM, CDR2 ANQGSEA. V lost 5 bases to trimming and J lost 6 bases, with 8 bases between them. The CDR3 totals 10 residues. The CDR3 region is CSVTGPEQYF. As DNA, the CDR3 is TGCAGCGTTACAGGGCCCGAGCAGTACTTC.

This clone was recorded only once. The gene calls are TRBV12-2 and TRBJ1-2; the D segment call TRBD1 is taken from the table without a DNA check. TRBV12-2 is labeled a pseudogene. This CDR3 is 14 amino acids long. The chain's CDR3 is CASRLEGTGKGYTF. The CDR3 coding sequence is TGTGCAAGTCGCTTAGAAGGGACAGGGAAGGGCTACACCTTC.

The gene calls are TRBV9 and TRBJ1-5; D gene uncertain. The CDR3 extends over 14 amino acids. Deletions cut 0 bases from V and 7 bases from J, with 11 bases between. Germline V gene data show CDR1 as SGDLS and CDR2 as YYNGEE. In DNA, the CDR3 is TGTGCCAGCAGCGTAGACGCAGCTATACAGCCCCAGCATTTT. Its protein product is CASSVDAAIQPQHF.

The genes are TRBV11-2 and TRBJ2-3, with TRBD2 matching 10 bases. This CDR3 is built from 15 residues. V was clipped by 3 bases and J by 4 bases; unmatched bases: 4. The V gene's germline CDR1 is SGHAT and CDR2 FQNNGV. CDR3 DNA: TGTGCCAGCAGCTTGACTAGCGGGCCATCAGATACGCAGTATTTT. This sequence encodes CASSLTSGPSDTQYF. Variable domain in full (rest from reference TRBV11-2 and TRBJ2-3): EAGVAQSPRYKIIEKRQSVAFWCNPISGHATLYWYQQILGQGPKLLIQFQNNGVVDDSQLPKDRFSAERLKGVDSTLKIQPAKLEDSAVYLCASSLTSGPSDTQYFGPGTRLTVL.

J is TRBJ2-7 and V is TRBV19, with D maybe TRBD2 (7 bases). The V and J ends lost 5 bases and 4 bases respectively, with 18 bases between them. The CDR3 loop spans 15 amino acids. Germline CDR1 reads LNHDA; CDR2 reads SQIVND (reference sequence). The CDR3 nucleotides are TGTGCCAGTAGTGGGGCTGGGGGGGGGCCGTACGAGCAGTACTTC. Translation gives CASSGAGGGPYEQYF.

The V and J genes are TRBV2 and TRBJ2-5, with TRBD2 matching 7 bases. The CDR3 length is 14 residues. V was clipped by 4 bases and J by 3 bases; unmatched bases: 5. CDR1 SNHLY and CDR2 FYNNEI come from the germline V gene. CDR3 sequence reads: CASSVLAGEETQYF. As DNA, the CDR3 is TGTGCCAGCAGTGTACTTGCGGGAGAAGAGACCCAGTACTTC. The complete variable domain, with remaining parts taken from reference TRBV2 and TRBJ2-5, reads EPEVTQTPSHQVTQMGQEVILRCVPISNHLYFYWYRQILGQKVEFLVSFYNNEISEKSEIFDDQFSVERPDGSNFTLKIRSTKLEDSAMYFCASSVLAGEETQYFGPGTRLLVL.

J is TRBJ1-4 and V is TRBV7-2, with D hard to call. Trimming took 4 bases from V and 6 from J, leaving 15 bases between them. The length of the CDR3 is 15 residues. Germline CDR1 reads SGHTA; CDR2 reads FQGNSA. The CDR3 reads CASSSLGSSDEKLFF. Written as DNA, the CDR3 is TGTGCCAGCAGCTCCTTAGGTAGTTCGGATGAAAAACTGTTTTTT.

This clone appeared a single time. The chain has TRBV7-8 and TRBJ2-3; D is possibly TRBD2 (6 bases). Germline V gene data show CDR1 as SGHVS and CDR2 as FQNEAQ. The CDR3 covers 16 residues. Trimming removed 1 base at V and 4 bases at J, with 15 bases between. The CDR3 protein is CASSLGRWRAPDTQYF. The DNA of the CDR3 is TGTGCCAGCAGCTTAGGGAGGTGGAGGGCCCCAGATACGCAGTATTTT.

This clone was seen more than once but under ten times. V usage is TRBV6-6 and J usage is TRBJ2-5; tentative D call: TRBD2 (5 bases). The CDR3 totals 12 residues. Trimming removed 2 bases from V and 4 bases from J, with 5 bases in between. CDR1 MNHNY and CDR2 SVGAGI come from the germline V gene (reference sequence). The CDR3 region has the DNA TGTGCCAGCAGTTACCGGGGAGAGACCCAGTACTTC. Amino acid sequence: CASSYRGETQYF.

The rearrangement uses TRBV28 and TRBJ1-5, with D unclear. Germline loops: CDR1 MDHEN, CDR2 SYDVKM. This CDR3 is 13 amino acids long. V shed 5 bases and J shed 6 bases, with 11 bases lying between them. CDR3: CASSRYRVQPQHF. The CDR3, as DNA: TGTGCCAGCAGTCGTTATAGGGTTCAGCCCCAGCATTTT.

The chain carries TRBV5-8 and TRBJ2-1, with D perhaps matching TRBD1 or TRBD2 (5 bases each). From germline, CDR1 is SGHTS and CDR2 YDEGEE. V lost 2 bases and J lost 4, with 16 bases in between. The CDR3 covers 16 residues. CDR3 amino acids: CASSFPGTGNYNEQFF. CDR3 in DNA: TGTGCCAGCAGCTTTCCTGGGACGGGGAATTACAATGAGCAGTTCTTC.

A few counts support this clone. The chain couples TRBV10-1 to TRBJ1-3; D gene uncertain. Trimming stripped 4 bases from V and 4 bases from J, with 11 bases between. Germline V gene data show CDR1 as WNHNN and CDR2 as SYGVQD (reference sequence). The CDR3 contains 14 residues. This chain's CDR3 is CASSVGGVGNTIYF. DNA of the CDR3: TGCGCCAGCAGTGTCGGCGGGGTCGGAAACACCATATATTTT.

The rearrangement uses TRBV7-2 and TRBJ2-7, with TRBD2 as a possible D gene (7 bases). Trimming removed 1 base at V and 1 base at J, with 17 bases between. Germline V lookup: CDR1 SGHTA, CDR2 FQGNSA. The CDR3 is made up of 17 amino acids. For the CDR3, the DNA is TGTGCCAGCAGCTTAGTCGCCGGGGGAGGGGGGTCCTACGAGCAGTACTTC. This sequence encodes CASSLVAGGGGSYEQYF. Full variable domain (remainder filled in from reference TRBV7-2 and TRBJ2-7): GAGVSQSPSNKVTEKGKDVELRCDPISGHTALYWYRQSLGQGLEFLIYFQGNSAPDKSGLPSDRFSAERTGGSVSTLTIQRTQQEDSAVYLCASSLVAGGGGSYEQYFGPGTRLTVT.

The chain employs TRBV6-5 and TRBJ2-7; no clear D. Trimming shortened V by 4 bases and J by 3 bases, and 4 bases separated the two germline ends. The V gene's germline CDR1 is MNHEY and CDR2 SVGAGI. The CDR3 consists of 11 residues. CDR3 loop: CASSWDYEQYF. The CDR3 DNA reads TGTGCCAGCAGTTGGGACTACGAGCAGTACTTC.